Included here is one TCR beta chain sequence, with context. Antigen specificity is unknown. A CD45RA+ naive subset and a CD45RA-negative memory subset were split from CD4+ cells. The V gene's germline CDR1 is MNHGY and CDR2 SAAAGT. The CDR3 length is 19 residues. V lost 2 bases, J lost 0 bases, and 10 bases stayed unmatched. This sample was included in a study of shared clonotypes between healthy human individuals. General observations from the study: The four-donor shared clonotypes exceeded non-shared clonotypes in generation probability, with non-shared ones scoring lower. Sampling covered nothing but blood. Tissue TCR repertoires likely differ from those found in blood.

An assay was performed, and its level was deep. The assay was immunoSEQ multiplex PCR, and TCRdb's table has in-frame clones only and misses some. The sample has about 340,000 clones, over 70% seen once. Input material: memory CD4+ T cells sorted from blood. Subset reported: CD45RA-negative fraction. This chain joins TRBV6-8 and TRBJ1-5; TRBD1 aligns across 10 bases. The source of this sequence is a man aged 25-45 years in good health. CDR3 in DNA: TGTGCCAGCAGTTACGACCGGGACAGGGGCTTTTATAGCAATCAGCCCCAGCATTTT. Translation: CASSYDRDRGFYSNQPQHF.